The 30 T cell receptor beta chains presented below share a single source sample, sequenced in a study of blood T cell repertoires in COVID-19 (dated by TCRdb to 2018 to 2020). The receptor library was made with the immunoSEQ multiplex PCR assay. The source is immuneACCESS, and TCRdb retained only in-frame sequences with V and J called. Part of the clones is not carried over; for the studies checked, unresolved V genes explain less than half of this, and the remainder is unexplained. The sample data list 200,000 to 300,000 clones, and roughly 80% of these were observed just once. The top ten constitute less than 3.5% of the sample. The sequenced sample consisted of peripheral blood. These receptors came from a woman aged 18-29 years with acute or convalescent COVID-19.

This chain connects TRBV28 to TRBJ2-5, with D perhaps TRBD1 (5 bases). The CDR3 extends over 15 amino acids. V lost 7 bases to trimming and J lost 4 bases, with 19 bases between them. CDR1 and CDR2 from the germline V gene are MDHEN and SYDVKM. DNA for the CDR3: TGTGCCAGCACGCCCGCCAGGGTATCGGGAGAGACCCAGTACTTC. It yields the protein CASTPARVSGETQYF.

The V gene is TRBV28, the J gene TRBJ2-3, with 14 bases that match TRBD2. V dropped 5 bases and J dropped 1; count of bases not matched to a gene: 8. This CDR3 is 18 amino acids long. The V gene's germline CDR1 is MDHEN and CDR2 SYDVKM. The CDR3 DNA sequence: TGTGCCAGCAGTGGGGTGGGGACTAGCGGGAGTCGCACAGATACGCAGTATTTT. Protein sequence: CASSGVGTSGSRTDTQYF.

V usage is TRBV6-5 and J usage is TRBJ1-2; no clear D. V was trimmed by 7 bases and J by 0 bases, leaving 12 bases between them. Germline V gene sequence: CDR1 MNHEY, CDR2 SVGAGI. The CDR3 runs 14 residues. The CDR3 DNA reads TGTGCCAGCAAAAGAGGTCACGCTAACTATGGCTACACCTTC. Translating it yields CASKRGHANYGYTF.

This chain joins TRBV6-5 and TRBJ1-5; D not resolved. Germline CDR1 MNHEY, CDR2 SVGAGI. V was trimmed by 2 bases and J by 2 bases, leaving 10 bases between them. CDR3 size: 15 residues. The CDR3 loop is CASSYRYQGNQPQHF. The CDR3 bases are TGTGCCAGCAGTTACCGTTACCAGGGCAATCAGCCCCAGCATTTT.

Written as DNA, the CDR3 is TGTGCCAGCAGCCCGGTCGACAGGGTGGGCGGCTACACCTTC. This translates into CASSPVDRVGGYTF. J is TRBJ1-2 and V is TRBV7-2; 7 positions match TRBD1. V dropped 5 bases and J dropped 8; count of bases not matched to a gene: 11. Germline lookup yields CDR1 SGHTA and CDR2 FQGNSA. The CDR3 runs to 14 residues. The whole variable domain, remainder taken from reference TRBV7-2 and TRBJ1-2, is GAGVSQSPSNKVTEKGKDVELRCDPISGHTALYWYRQSLGQGLEFLIYFQGNSAPDKSGLPSDRFSAERTGGSVSTLTIQRTQQEDSAVYLCASSPVDRVGGYTFGSGTRLTVV.

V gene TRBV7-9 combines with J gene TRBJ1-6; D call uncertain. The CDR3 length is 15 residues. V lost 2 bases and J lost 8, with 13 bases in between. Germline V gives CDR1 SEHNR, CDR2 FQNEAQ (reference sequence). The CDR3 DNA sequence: TGTGCCAGCAGCTTATCGCAGATAGCCGATTCACCCCTCCACTTT. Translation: CASSLSQIADSPLHF.

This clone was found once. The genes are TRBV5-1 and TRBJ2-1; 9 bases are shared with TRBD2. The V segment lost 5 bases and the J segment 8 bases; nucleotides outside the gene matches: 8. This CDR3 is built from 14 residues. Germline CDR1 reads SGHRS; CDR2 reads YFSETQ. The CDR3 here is CASRRGTSRDEQFF. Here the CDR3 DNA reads TGCGCCAGCAGGAGGGGGACTAGCCGCGATGAGCAGTTCTTC.

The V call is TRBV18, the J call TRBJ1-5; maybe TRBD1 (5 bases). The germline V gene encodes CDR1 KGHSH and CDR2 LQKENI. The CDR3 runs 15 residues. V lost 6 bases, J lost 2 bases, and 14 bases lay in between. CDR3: CASSPGGSGNQPQHF. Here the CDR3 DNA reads TGTGCCAGCTCTCCGGGGGGGTCCGGCAATCAGCCCCAGCATTTT.

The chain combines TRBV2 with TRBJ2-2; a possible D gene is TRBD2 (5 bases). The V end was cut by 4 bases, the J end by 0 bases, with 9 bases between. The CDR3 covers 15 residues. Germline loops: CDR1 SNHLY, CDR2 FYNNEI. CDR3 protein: CASSGNGANTGELFF. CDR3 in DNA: TGTGCCAGCAGTGGGAACGGGGCGAACACCGGGGAGCTGTTTTTT.

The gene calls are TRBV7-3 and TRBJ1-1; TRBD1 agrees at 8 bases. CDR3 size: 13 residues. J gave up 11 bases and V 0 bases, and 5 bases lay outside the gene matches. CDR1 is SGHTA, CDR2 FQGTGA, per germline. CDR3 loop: CASSLTPDRVAFF. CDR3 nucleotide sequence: TGTGCCAGCAGCTTAACCCCGGACAGGGTGGCTTTCTTT.

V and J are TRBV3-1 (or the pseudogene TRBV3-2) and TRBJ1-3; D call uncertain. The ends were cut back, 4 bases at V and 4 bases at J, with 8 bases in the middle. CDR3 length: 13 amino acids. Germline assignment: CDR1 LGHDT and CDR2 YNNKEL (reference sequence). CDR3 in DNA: TGTGCCAGCAGCCCCAGATCCGGAAACACCATATATTTT. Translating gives CASSPRSGNTIYF.

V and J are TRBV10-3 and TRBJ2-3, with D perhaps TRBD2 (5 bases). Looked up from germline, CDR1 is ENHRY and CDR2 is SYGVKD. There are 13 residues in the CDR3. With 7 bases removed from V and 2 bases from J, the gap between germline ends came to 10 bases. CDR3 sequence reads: CAIKAALTDTQYF. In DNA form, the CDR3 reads TGTGCCATCAAAGCGGCCCTCACAGATACGCAGTATTTT.

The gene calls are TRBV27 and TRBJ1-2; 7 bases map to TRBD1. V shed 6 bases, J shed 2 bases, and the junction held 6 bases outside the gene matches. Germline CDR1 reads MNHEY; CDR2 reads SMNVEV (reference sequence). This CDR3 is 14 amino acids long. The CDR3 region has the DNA TGTGCCAGCAGATTGATGGGACAGAACTATGGCTACACCTTC. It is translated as CASRLMGQNYGYTF.

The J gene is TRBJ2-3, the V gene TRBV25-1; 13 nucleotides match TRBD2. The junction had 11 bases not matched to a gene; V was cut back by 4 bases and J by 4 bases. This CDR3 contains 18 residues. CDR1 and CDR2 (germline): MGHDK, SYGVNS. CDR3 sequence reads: CASSGLAGGLGRADTQYF. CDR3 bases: TGTGCCAGCAGTGGACTAGCGGGAGGTCTGGGTAGGGCAGATACGCAGTATTTT. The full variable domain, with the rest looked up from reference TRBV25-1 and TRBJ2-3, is EADIYQTPRYLVIGTGKKITLECSQTMGHDKMYWYQQDPGMELHLIHYSYGVNSTEKGDLSSESTVSRIRTEHFPLTLESARPSHTSQYLCASSGLAGGLGRADTQYFGPGTRLTVL.

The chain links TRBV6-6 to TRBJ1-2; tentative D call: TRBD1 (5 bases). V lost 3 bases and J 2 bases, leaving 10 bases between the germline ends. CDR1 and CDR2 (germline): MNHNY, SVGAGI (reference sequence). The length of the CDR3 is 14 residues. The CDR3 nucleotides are TGTGCCAGCAGTTATCGGGCAGGGAACTATGGCTACACCTTC. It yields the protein CASSYRAGNYGYTF.

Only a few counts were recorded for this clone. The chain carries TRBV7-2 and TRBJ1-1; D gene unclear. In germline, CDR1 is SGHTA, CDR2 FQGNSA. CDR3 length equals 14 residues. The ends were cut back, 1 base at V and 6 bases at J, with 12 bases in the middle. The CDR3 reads CASSLDYQAAEAFF. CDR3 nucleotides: TGTGCCAGCAGCTTAGATTACCAGGCCGCTGAAGCTTTCTTT.

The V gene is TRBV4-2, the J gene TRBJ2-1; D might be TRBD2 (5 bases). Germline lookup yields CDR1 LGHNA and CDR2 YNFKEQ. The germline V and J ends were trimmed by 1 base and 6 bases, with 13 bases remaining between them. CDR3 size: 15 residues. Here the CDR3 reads CASSQGAASGNEQFF. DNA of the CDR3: TGTGCCAGCAGCCAAGGGGCAGCGAGCGGCAATGAGCAGTTCTTC.

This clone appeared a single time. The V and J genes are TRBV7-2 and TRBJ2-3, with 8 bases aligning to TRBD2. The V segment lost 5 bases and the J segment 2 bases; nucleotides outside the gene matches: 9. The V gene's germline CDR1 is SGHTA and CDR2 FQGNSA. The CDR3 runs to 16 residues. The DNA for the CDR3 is TGTGCCAGCAGCGCGCGGCGCGGGGGGACCACAGATACGCAGTATTTT. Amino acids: CASSARRGGTTDTQYF.

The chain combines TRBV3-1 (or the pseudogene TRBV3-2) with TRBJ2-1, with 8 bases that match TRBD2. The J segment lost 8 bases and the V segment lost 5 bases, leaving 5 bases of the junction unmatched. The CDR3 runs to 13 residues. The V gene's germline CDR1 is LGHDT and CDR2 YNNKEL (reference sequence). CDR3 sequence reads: CASSNGRGHEQFF. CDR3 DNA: TGTGCCAGCAGCAACGGGAGGGGCCATGAGCAGTTCTTC.

Written as DNA, the CDR3 is TGCGCCAGCAGCTTTGCGGAGTATCGGGGGAATGAGCAGTTCTTC. Encoded protein: CASSFAEYRGNEQFF. The chain is built from TRBV5-1 and TRBJ2-1; D is possibly TRBD2 (6 bases). The CDR3 runs to 15 residues. V was clipped by 2 bases and J by 7 bases, with 16 bases between them. Per germline, CDR1 SGHRS and CDR2 YFSETQ.

The CDR3 DNA reads as TGTGCCAGCAGTGACGGGGCAGGGGGTTTTGATGAGCAGTTCTTC. Translating gives CASSDGAGGFDEQFF. V usage is TRBV6-4 and J usage is TRBJ2-1; 7 nucleotides line up with TRBD1. Losses at the gene ends were 2 bases for V and 8 bases for J; bases not matched to a gene: 9. Germline assignment: CDR1 MRHNA and CDR2 SNTAGT. There are 15 residues in the CDR3.

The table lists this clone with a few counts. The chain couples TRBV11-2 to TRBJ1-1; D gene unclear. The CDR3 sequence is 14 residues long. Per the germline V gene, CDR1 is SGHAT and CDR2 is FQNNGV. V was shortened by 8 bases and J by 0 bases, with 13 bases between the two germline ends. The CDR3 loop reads CASRREIMNTEAFF. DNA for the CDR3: TGTGCCAGCCGGCGGGAGATAATGAACACTGAAGCTTTCTTT.

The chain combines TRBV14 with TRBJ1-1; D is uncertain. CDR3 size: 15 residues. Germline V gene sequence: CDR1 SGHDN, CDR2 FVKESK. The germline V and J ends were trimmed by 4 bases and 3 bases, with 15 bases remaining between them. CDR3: CASSPPARDYTEAFF. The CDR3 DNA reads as TGTGCCAGCAGCCCCCCCGCCAGAGACTACACTGAAGCTTTCTTT.

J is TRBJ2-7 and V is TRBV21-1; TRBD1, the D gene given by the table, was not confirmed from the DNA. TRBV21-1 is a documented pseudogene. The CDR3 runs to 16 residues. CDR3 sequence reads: CASSKGGLGRTYEQYF. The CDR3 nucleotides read TGTGCCAGCAGCAAAGGTGGTTTAGGCAGGACCTACGAGCAGTACTTC.

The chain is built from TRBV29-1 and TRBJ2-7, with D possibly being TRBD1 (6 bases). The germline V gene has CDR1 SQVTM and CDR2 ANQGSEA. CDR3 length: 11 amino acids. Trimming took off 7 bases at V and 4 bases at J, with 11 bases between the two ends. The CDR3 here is CSGAQGYEQYF. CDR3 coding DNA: TGCAGCGGTGCCCAGGGGTACGAGCAGTACTTC.

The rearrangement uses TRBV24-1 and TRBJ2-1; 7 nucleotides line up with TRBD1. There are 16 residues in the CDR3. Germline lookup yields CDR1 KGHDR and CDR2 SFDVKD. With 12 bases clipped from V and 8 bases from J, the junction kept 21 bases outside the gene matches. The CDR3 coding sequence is TGTGCCGCTCCCACAGGGGTTGTAGTACCGACGTATGAGCAGTTCTTC. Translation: CAAPTGVVVPTYEQFF.

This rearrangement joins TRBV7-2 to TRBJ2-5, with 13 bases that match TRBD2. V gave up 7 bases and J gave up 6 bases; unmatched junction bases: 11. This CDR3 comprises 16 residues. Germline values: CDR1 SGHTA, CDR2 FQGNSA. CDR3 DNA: TGTGCCAGCATCCGGACTAGCGGGAGTGTGGAAAAGACCCAGTACTTC. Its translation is CASIRTSGSVEKTQYF.

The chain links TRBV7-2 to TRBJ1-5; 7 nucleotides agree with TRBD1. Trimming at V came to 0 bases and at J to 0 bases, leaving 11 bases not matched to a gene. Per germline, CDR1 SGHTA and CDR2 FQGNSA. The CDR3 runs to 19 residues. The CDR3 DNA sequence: TGTGCCAGCAGCTTAGCTTTATTGACAGGGCGGTATAGCAATCAGCCCCAGCATTTT. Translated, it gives CASSLALLTGRYSNQPQHF.

The CDR3 loop is CASSLALGGSGNTIYF. The DNA for the CDR3 is TGCGCCAGCAGCTTGGCCTTAGGGGGCTCTGGAAACACCATATATTTT. The J gene is TRBJ1-3, the V gene TRBV5-1, with a possible D match to TRBD1 (6 bases). Trimming stripped 0 bases from V and 0 bases from J, with 10 bases between. Germline V gene data show CDR1 as SGHRS and CDR2 as YFSETQ. The CDR3 consists of 16 residues. The full variable domain, completed using reference TRBV5-1 and TRBJ1-3, is KAGVTQTPRYLIKTRGQQVTLSCSPISGHRSVSWYQQTPGQGLQFLFEYFSETQRNKGNFPGRFSGRQFSNSRSEMNVSTLELGDSALYLCASSLALGGSGNTIYFGEGSWLTVV.

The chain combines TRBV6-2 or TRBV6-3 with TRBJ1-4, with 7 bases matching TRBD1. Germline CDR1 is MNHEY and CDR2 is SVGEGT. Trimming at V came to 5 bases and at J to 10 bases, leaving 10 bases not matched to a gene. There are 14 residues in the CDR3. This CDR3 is CASSLQGSRGKLFF. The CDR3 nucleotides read TGTGCCAGCAGTCTACAGGGGAGTCGTGGAAAACTGTTTTTT.